Sequencing of this T cell receptor (beta chain) was carried out in a study of regulatory T cells in long-lasting Graves disease. Time point in this sample: newly diagnosed GD, antithyroid drugs for less than 3 months. PBMC RNA was the source of the TCR library. TCR beta libraries were built with iRepertoire HTBI primers and Arm-PCR of CDR3 regions. TCRdb re-called the multiplex PCR reads with MiXCR, one entry per CDR3 protein. The sample records hundreds of thousands of distinct CDR3 sequences, about 14% being singletons. V shed 5 bases and J shed 12 bases, with 11 bases lying between them. Per germline, CDR1 LGHNT and CDR2 FRNRAP. The CDR3 length is 11 residues. The same data also contributed to another study, on T cells in Graves' hyperthyroidism and ophthalmopathy. That publication notes: No progression to ophthalmopathy during 18 months of follow-up defined stable disease. HTBI primers were the set used in a first-round RT-PCR of the TCR CDR3.

This clonotype was sampled from a man younger than 45 with Graves disease. The chain couples TRBV12-5 to TRBJ2-1, with a possible D match to TRBD2 (5 bases). The sequenced sample was peripheral blood mononuclear cells (PBMCs), obtained at new diagnosis, from a patient treated with antithyroid drugs. The CDR3 spells CASGPTAGQFF. Here the CDR3 DNA reads TGTGCTAGTGGTCCGACGGCGGGGCAGTTCTTC.